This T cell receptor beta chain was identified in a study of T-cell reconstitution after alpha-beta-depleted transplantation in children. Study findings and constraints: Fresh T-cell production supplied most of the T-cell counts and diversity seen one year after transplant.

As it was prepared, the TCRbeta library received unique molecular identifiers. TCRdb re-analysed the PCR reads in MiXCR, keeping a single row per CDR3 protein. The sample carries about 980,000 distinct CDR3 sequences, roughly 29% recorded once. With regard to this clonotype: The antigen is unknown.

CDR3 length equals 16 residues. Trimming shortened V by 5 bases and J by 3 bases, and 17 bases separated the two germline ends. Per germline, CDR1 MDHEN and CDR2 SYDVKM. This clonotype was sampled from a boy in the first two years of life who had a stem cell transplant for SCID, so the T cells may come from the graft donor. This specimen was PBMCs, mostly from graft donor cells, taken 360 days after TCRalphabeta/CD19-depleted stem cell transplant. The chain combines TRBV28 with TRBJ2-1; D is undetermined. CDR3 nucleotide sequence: TGTGCCAGCAGTATCCCAGCTCCAGTCCTCTACAATGAGCAGTTCTTC. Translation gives CASSIPAPVLYNEQFF.